The 20 T cell receptor beta chains in this list originate from one sample, sequenced in a study of cytomegalovirus exposure and HLA in healthy donors. A multiplex PCR was run with 60 Vbeta primers and 13 Jbeta primers. TCRdb keeps only in-frame clones here, not all; method: immunoSEQ multiplex PCR. The sample consists of some 130,000 clones, about 78% of them appearing once. The sample taken for sequencing was PBMCs. The receptor source for this set is a female donor in good health and CMV-seronegative.

This chain uses TRBV16 with TRBJ1-2; a weak D match, TRBD1 (6 bases). Germline V CDR1 and CDR2: KGHSY, FQNENV. The V and J ends lost 8 bases and 0 bases respectively, with 16 bases between them. The CDR3 is 15 residues long. CDR3 in DNA: TGTGCCAGCCAGCGCAGGGGTCAAGCTAACTATGGCTACACCTTC. It encodes CASQRRGQANYGYTF. Based on the CDR3 plus reference TRBV16 and TRBJ1-2, the full variable domain is GEEVAQTPKHLVRGEGQKAKLYCAPIKGHSYVFWYQQVLKNEFKFLISFQNENVFDETGMPKERFSAKCLPNSPCSLEIQATKLEDSAVYFCASQRRGQANYGYTFGSGTRLTVV.

This clone was picked up a small number of times. The rearrangement joins TRBV5-4 to TRBJ2-7, with 11 bases that match TRBD1. The CDR3 runs to 14 residues. V was clipped by 5 bases and J by 1 base; unmatched bases: 2. Germline lookup yields CDR1 SGHNT and CDR2 YYREEE (reference sequence). The CDR3 nucleotides are TGTGCCAGCAGGCGGGACAGGGGGTCCTACGAGCAGTACTTC. Amino acid sequence: CASRRDRGSYEQYF.

The chain couples TRBV10-3 to TRBJ2-5; 8 nucleotides agree with TRBD2. V lost 6 bases to trimming and J lost 1 base; unmatched junction nucleotides: 7. There are 15 residues in the CDR3. The germline V gene encodes CDR1 ENHRY and CDR2 SYGVKD. CDR3 sequence reads: CAISDSTSGQETQYF. The CDR3 coding sequence is TGTGCCATCAGCGACTCTACTAGCGGCCAAGAGACCCAGTACTTC.

The chain carries TRBV28 and TRBJ1-3, with D perhaps matching TRBD1 (5 bases). The germline V gene encodes CDR1 MDHEN and CDR2 SYDVKM. V lost 2 bases and J 6 bases, leaving 14 bases between the germline ends. The CDR3 sequence is 15 residues long. The CDR3 spells CASSLGGTLLNTIYF. CDR3 nucleotides: TGTGCCAGCAGTTTAGGAGGGACCCTCTTAAACACCATATATTTT.

The count of this clone is one. The chain couples TRBV2 to TRBJ2-7; TRBD2 might be the D (6 bases). Germline values: CDR1 SNHLY, CDR2 FYNNEI. CDR3 size: 16 residues. V dropped 5 bases and J dropped 2 bases, with 19 bases sitting between them. CDR3 sequence: CASSSGLQWTTYEQYF. CDR3 bases: TGTGCCAGCAGTTCCGGACTACAGTGGACAACCTACGAGCAGTACTTC.

V usage is TRBV7-2 and J usage is TRBJ1-5; no reliable D call. This CDR3 is built from 16 residues. Trimming took off 0 bases at V and 5 bases at J, with 14 bases between the two ends. Germline V gene data show CDR1 as SGHTA and CDR2 as FQGNSA. CDR3 in DNA: TGTGCCAGCAGCTTAGCGGTTACAGCCAACCATCAGCCCCAGCATTTT. Its protein is CASSLAVTANHQPQHF. Full variable domain (outside the CDR3, taken from reference TRBV7-2 and TRBJ1-5): GAGVSQSPSNKVTEKGKDVELRCDPISGHTALYWYRQSLGQGLEFLIYFQGNSAPDKSGLPSDRFSAERTGGSVSTLTIQRTQQEDSAVYLCASSLAVTANHQPQHFGDGTRLSIL.

In its sample, this clone was seen a few times. The chain couples TRBV5-6 to TRBJ2-3; 10 positions match TRBD2. The junction had 8 bases not matched to a gene; V was cut back by 1 base and J by 6 bases. The CDR3 loop spans 16 amino acids. Germline CDR1 SGHDT, CDR2 YYEEEE. CDR3 coding DNA: TGTGCCAGCAGCTTGAGGCTAGCGGGAGCTTCGGATACGCAGTATTTT. The encoded protein is CASSLRLAGASDTQYF.

As DNA, the CDR3 is TGCGCCAGCAGCTTGGTTAATAGCGCATCCTACGAGCAGTACTTC. It translates to CASSLVNSASYEQYF. The chain uses TRBV5-1 and TRBJ2-7, with D perhaps TRBD2 (5 bases). The CDR3 runs to 15 residues. Germline V gene lookup returns CDR1 SGHRS and CDR2 YFSETQ. With 0 bases removed from V and 1 base from J, the gap between germline ends came to 11 bases.

V usage is TRBV19 and J usage is TRBJ1-5, with D uncertain. CDR3 length equals 15 residues. Trimming removed 4 bases from V and 5 bases from J, with 15 bases in between. The germline V gene has CDR1 LNHDA and CDR2 SQIVND (reference sequence). The CDR3 nucleotides read TGTGCCAGTAGTAAGCATAGACAATCAGATCAGCCCCAGCATTTT. This gives the protein CASSKHRQSDQPQHF.

This rearrangement joins TRBV30 to TRBJ2-7, with TRBD1 matching 9 bases. Looked up from germline, CDR1 is GTSNPN and CDR2 is SVGIG (reference sequence). Losses at the gene ends were 2 bases for V and 2 bases for J; bases not matched to a gene: 4. CDR3 length: 14 residues. CDR3 region: CAWSRTGETYEQYF. As DNA, the CDR3 is TGTGCCTGGAGTCGGACAGGGGAAACCTACGAGCAGTACTTC.

The V and J genes are TRBV4-1 and TRBJ2-1, with 8 bases identical to TRBD2. The CDR3 spans 15 residues. Germline trimming cut 1 base from V and 6 bases from J; bases unmatched to any gene: 5. Per germline, CDR1 MGHRA and CDR2 YSYEKL. The DNA of the CDR3 is TGCGCCAGCAGCCAAGTTGAACTAGCGGTCAATGAGCAGTTCTTC. It is translated as CASSQVELAVNEQFF.

This clone was counted between two and nine times. The chain carries TRBV4-3 and TRBJ2-3; no firm D call. The germline V gene encodes CDR1 LGHNA and CDR2 YSLEER. The CDR3 contains 13 residues. The V gene lost 1 base and the J gene lost 4 bases, with 6 bases spanning the gap. CDR3 loop: CASSQVIPDTQYF. The CDR3 nucleotides read TGCGCCAGCAGCCAAGTTATCCCAGATACGCAGTATTTT.

This chain uses TRBV6-5 with TRBJ1-5; D is possibly TRBD1 (6 bases). The CDR3 totals 13 residues. Germline CDR1 MNHEY, CDR2 SVGAGI. Trimming pared 5 bases from V and 7 bases from J, leaving 12 bases between. The CDR3 sequence: CASSKQGLQPQHF. In DNA, the CDR3 is TGTGCCAGCAGTAAGCAGGGGCTCCAGCCCCAGCATTTT.

This chain joins TRBV5-6 and TRBJ2-5; no reliable D call. CDR1 and CDR2 (germline): SGHDT, YYEEEE. The ends were cut back, 4 bases at V and 3 bases at J, with 7 bases in the middle. The CDR3 has 12 residues. In nucleotides, the CDR3 is TGTGCCAGCAGCCATCAGGAAGAGACCCAGTACTTC. It specifies CASSHQEETQYF.

This chain links TRBV6-1 with TRBJ2-7; TRBD2 matches 8 bases. Germline CDR1 MNHNS, CDR2 SASEGT. The V and J ends lost 2 bases and 2 bases, in that order; junction bases with no gene match: 8. This CDR3 is 16 amino acids long. The CDR3 nucleotides read TGTGCCAGCAGTGAACTCGCGGGAGGTTTACCCTACGAGCAGTACTTC. The encoded protein is CASSELAGGLPYEQYF.

The chain couples TRBV7-3 to TRBJ1-1; D possibly corresponds to TRBD1 (6 bases). The CDR3 is 16 residues long. Germline CDR1 and CDR2: SGHTA and FQGTGA. V lost 0 bases to trimming and J lost 1 base, with 12 bases between them. CDR3 in DNA: TGTGCCAGCAGCTTAACGGTGGGGGCCGCGAACACTGAAGCTTTCTTT. Amino acids: CASSLTVGAANTEAFF.

The chain recombines TRBV18 with TRBJ2-7; D is perhaps TRBD1 (6 bases). Trimming left V 6 bases short and J 1 base short, with 13 bases between. Germline CDR1 is KGHSH and CDR2 is LQKENI. The CDR3 extends over 14 amino acids. This chain's CDR3 is CASSRDMTSYEQYF. In nucleotides, the CDR3 is TGTGCCAGCTCCCGGGACATGACGTCCTACGAGCAGTACTTC.

The chain carries TRBV4-1 and TRBJ2-2; D call uncertain. V was shortened by 3 bases and J by 3 bases, with 14 bases between the two germline ends. The V gene's germline CDR1 is MGHRA and CDR2 YSYEKL. The CDR3 has 16 residues. CDR3 nucleotide sequence: TGCGCCAGCAGCCAGTCATCCGTAGGAGACACCGGGGAGCTGTTTTTT. Translated: CASSQSSVGDTGELFF.

The chain couples TRBV6-5 to TRBJ2-7; possibly TRBD1 for D (5 bases). CDR3 length: 16 residues. The V and J ends lost 0 bases and 0 bases respectively, with 12 bases between them. Looked up from germline, CDR1 is MNHEY and CDR2 is SVGAGI. The CDR3 is CASSYSALDSSYEQYF. DNA for the CDR3: TGTGCCAGCAGTTACTCGGCCTTAGACAGCTCCTACGAGCAGTACTTC.

The chain is built from TRBV4-3 and TRBJ1-2; 8 bases map to TRBD1. Trimming cost V 0 bases and J 2 bases; bases outside gene matches: 11. Germline CDR1 and CDR2: LGHNA and YSLEER. The CDR3 spans 18 residues. The CDR3 nucleotides read TGCGCCAGCAGCCAAGATGCACAGGGGGTGGGGATGAACTATGGCTACACCTTC. Translation gives CASSQDAQGVGMNYGYTF.